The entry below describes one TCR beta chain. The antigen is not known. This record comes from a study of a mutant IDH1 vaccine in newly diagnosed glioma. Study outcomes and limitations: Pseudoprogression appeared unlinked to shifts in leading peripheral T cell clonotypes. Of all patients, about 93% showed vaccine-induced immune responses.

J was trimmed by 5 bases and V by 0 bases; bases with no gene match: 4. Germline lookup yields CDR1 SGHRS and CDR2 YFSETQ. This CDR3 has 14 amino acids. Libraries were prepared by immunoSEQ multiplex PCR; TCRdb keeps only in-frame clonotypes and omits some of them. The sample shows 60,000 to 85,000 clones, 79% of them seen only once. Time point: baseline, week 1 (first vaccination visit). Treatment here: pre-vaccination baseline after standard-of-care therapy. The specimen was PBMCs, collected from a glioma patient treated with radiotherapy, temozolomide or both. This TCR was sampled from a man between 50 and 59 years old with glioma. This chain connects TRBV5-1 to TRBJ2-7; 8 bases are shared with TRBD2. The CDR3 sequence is CASSLGGLENEQYF. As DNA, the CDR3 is TGCGCCAGCAGCTTGGGGGGACTAGAGAACGAGCAGTACTTC.